This T cell receptor beta chain stems from a study of T cell repertoires in cytomegalovirus infection. In the study overall: Evidence of both CMV infection and a matching HLA type came from public TCR beta signatures. Study-wide results and caveats: Pooled public TCR beta family frequency picked out CMV carriers with the relevant HLA. HLA-C-restricted CMV clonotypes gave the most frequent clonotype in two of eight donors.

In this sample, this clonotype turned up many times. No antigen is known for it. The CDR3 spans 15 residues. With 3 bases clipped from V and 6 bases from J, the junction kept 4 bases outside the gene matches. Germline assignment: CDR1 SEHNR and CDR2 FQNEAQ (reference sequence). MiXCR was run by TCRdb on the reads, yielding one entry per CDR3 protein. The table records 560,000 or so distinct CDR3 sequences, approximately 15% of them present only once. The sequenced material came from CD8+ T cells from PBMCs. The TCR was taken from a human donor in good health (CMV status not recorded). Some clones in this sample may be carry-over from other donors' samples. V and J are TRBV7-9 and TRBJ2-2; 10 bases line up with TRBD1. The CDR3 sequence is CASSLTGGDAGELFF. The CDR3, as DNA: TGTGCCAGCAGCTTGACAGGGGGCGACGCCGGGGAGCTGTTTTTT. The full variable domain, its missing parts supplied by reference TRBV7-9 and TRBJ2-2, is DTGVSQNPRHKITKRGQNVTFRCDPISEHNRLYWYRQTLGQGPEFLTYFQNEAQLEKSRLLSDRFSAERPKGSFSTLEIQRTEQGDSAMYLCASSLTGGDAGELFFGEGSRLTVL.